This TCR beta chain was sequenced in a study of technical replicates of blood from a handful of donors. Germline V gene lookup returns CDR1 LGHNA and CDR2 YNFKEQ. Losses at the gene ends were 0 bases for V and 2 bases for J; bases not matched to a gene: 18. The CDR3 is 22 residues long. TCRdb's table, derived via immunoSEQ multiplex PCR, lists solely in-frame clones and lacks some. The sample records 74,000 or so clones, approximately 97% being singletons. The sample was T cells isolated from PBMCs. V usage is TRBV4-2 and J usage is TRBJ2-2; 10 bases line up with TRBD2. This TCR was sampled from a human donor in good health. Here the CDR3 reads CASSQEFFLGAGGILNTGELFF. The CDR3 bases are TGTGCCAGCAGCCAAGAATTCTTCTTGGGAGCGGGAGGGATTTTAAACACCGGGGAGCTGTTTTTT.